This TCR beta chain was documented in a study of shared clonotypes between healthy human individuals (dated by TCRdb to 2018 to 2020). Study-level background: A couple of women and a few men aged 18 to 49 years were included in the cohort. For each donor, CD4 naive and CD4 memory were each run on three plates, CD8 naive on two plates, and CD8 memory on one plate. To estimate repertoire size and how much clonotype sharing occurs between individuals, the study deeply sequenced the blood TCR repertoires of about five healthy adults. To increase sequencing depth and limit assay-specific biases, different laboratories used diverse techniques to prepare libraries and sequence TCR repertoires. Leukapheresis yielded between about 0.9 and 9.5 billion PBMCs per donor. What the authors observed across the whole study: Across several donors, approximately 5% of naive CD4, roughly 3.8% of naive CD8, roughly 2.2% of memory CD4, and approximately 0.4% of memory CD8 clonotypes were shared. Higher generation probabilities were observed for clonotypes shared by all four sorted-subset donors than for non-shared clonotypes. Estimated clonotype richness was generally larger for naive than for memory subsets. Because the study included only a small number of donors, the genetic and exposure-history diversity represented was limited. Sampling was restricted to blood, and TCR repertoires in tissues likely differ from the TCR repertoires found in blood. Based on pairwise subsampling, the degree of clonotype sharing among donors was expected to be affected by sequencing depth. Even with the large sequencing depth, rarefaction of the sorted-subset datasets indicated that sequencing was incomplete.

Ends trimmed: V by 3 bases, J by 8 bases; bases unmatched to a gene: 11. The CDR3 contains 16 residues, cysteine and phenylalanine counted. CDR3 DNA is the only sequence kept; it has 48 bases, read in frame from the first base. For CDR1 and CDR2, the germline V gene (reference sequence) lists LNHDA and SQIVND. TCR CDR3 regions were amplified from genomic DNA by multiplex PCR using the deep immunoSEQ assay. Extracted genomic DNA from each cell subset was spread evenly across all wells of several immunoSEQ 96-well plates, with each plate serving as a replicate. For sorted subsets, each replicate PCR was loaded with around 200 ng genomic DNA, equivalent to 30,000 to 35,000 T cell genomes. Purified libraries were quantified with a Qubit 3.0 fluorometer, sized on a Bioanalyzer 2100, and re-quantified with the KAPA Library Quantification kit. Each immunoSEQ 96-well plate was sequenced on its own single-read 150-cycle Illumina NextSeq 550 flow cell. The published analysis was carried out like this. The immunoSEQ output contained only junctional sequences without quality scores, so filtering could not match that applied to full-length reads. To assign V/J genes and CDR3, sequences were annotated against IMGT germline references using PyIR, a Python wrapper for IgBLAST v1.9. Reads with weak V/J assignments (E-value above 1e-6), missing CDR3, stop codons, out-of-frame junctions, or ambiguous translated residues were removed. A V3J clonotype was defined by an identical inferred V gene, J gene, and CDR3 amino acid sequence. The percentage overlap between two repertoires was calculated by dividing the number of shared unique clonotypes by the size of the smaller repertoire. Repertoire richness was assessed with RTK rarefaction, the Chao1 estimator, and Recon v2.1 estimates of unobserved clonotypes. Generation probabilities were computed with OLGA for all TCRbeta clonotypes obtained by the gDNA method from several donors. TCRdb holds this immuneACCESS table with in-frame rearrangements only. Some clones are missing; in checked studies, unresolved V genes explain under half, and the rest has no known cause. The D gene and trimming were derived from the DNA, and the V and J assignments and clone size from that table. The sample includes roughly 1,500,000 clones, with 98% to 99% observed a single time. The top ten clones comprise 0.3% to 0.45% of the sample.

The donors were healthy, HIV-negative adults who had no recently reported acute infections or vaccinations. Every donor was a Caucasian adult residing in Nashville, Tennessee, USA. CD4+ T cells were enriched by magnetic negative selection, after which naive cells were positively selected on CD45RA and the negative fraction was taken as the memory subset. After blood collection by leukapheresis, PBMCs were isolated using Ficoll-Histopaque density gradient centrifugation and then cryopreserved in the vapor phase of liquid nitrogen. Analytical flow cytometry was used to check the purity and quantity of every magnetically sorted T cell population. Genomic DNA was isolated from every sorted fraction and measured by UV absorbance on a Nanodrop 2000c. Note on this clone: Its antigen remains undetermined. Base qualities are not recorded, but no much larger clone differs from it by a single base.

The sequence links TRBV19 to TRBJ2-1; TRBD1 aligns with 9 central bases. The clonotype comes from a man between 25 and 39 years old in good health. Material: naive CD4+ T cells sorted from blood. The cell subset or site label of this sample denotes: CD45RA+ positively selected. Here the CDR3 is given as CASSIGGTGSGYEQFF. DNA sequence: TGTGCCAGTAGTATTGGAGGGACAGGGTCGGGGTATGAGCAGTTCTTC. When the CDR3 is completed using the reference TRBV19 and TRBJ2-1 genes on either side, the full variable domain is DGGITQSPKYLFRKEGQNVTLSCEQNLNHDAMYWYRQDPGQGLRLIYYSQIVNDFQKGDIAEGYSVSREKKESFPLTVTSAQKNPTAFYLCASSIGGTGSGYEQFFGPGTRLTVL.